What follows describes a single T cell receptor beta chain. Antigen: not known. A much more abundant neighbour one base away suggests this may be a read error. V was shortened by 1 base and J by 8 bases, with 15 bases between the two germline ends. There are 15 residues in the CDR3. Germline V gene sequence: CDR1 KGHSH, CDR2 LQKENI. Authors of the study amplified TCR beta CDR3 regions from RNA transcripts. Researchers ran a first-round RT-PCR on the TCR CDR3 using the HTBI primer set. One entry per CDR3 protein results from TCRdb running MiXCR on the multiplex PCR reads. The sample records around 580,000 distinct CDR3 sequences, around 15% being singletons. Uncontrolled infections, other autoimmune diseases, pregnancy or lactation led to exclusion of patients. Together with thyroid ultrasound, orbital computed tomography, serum thyroxine and TRAb, clinical symptoms were used for diagnoses. The data are from a study of T cells in Graves' hyperthyroidism and ophthalmopathy.

Study-wide results and caveats: Blood samples included most of the expanded thyroid clonotypes exceeding 0.001.

What was sequenced was blood. This receptor was obtained from a young woman with Graves' hyperthyroidism. The rearrangement links TRBV18 to TRBJ1-3; unclear D gene. The CDR3: CASSPRVDLRHTIYF. DNA for the CDR3: TGTGCCAGCTCACCACGCGTAGACTTGAGACACACCATATATTTT.